Shown below are 20 T cell receptor beta chains from a single sample sequenced in a study of identical twins. TCRdb passed the 5' RACE reads through MiXCR, listing each CDR3 protein once. This sample yields approximately 470,000 distinct CDR3 sequences, of which approximately 14% are seen a single time; over 0.5% belongs to the top ten. The same specimen was also included in a second study, on yellow fever vaccine responses in identical twins.

Sequences were obtained from CD4+ T cells sorted from blood. The source of these receptors is a young woman in good health.

This chain uses TRBV6-1 with TRBJ1-1, with D maybe TRBD1 (5 bases). CDR1 is MNHNS and CDR2 is SASEGT in the germline V gene. CDR3 length equals 14 residues. Deletions cut 1 base from V and 5 bases from J, with 11 bases between. DNA of the CDR3: TGTGCCAGCAGTGAAGTAGGTAGGGGAACTGAAGCTTTCTTT. Its protein product is CASSEVGRGTEAFF.

The genes are TRBV7-2 and TRBJ2-3; D tentatively fits TRBD1 or TRBD2 (7 bases each). Trimming left V 1 base short and J 6 bases short, with 14 bases between. CDR3 length equals 15 residues. The germline V gene has CDR1 SGHTA and CDR2 FQGNSA. Here the CDR3 DNA reads TGTGCCAGCAGCTTAGGCGACAGGGAGGGCGATACGCAGTATTTT. Translated: CASSLGDREGDTQYF. The whole variable domain, filled in from reference TRBV7-2 and TRBJ2-3, reads GAGVSQSPSNKVTEKGKDVELRCDPISGHTALYWYRQSLGQGLEFLIYFQGNSAPDKSGLPSDRFSAERTGGSVSTLTIQRTQQEDSAVYLCASSLGDREGDTQYFGPGTRLTVL.

In this sample, this clonotype turned up many times. The J gene is TRBJ2-1, the V gene TRBV12-3 or TRBV12-4; D remains ambiguous. Trimming shortened V by 3 bases and J by 3 bases, and 6 bases separated the two germline ends. This CDR3 has 13 amino acids. The CDR3 is CASSLGNYNEQFF. CDR3 bases: TGTGCCAGCAGTTTGGGGAACTACAATGAGCAGTTCTTC.

The CDR3 loop is CASSSLAATDTQYF. CDR3 coding DNA: TGTGCCAGCAGTTCACTAGCGGCTACAGATACGCAGTATTTT. This sequence joins TRBV5-5 and TRBJ2-3, with 8 bases aligning to TRBD2. CDR1 is SGHKS and CDR2 is YYEKEE in the germline V gene (reference sequence). The CDR3 is made up of 14 amino acids. V lost 5 bases, J lost 3 bases, and 5 bases stayed unmatched.

V is TRBV28 and J is TRBJ1-1; D is perhaps TRBD1 (5 bases). Trimming stripped 0 bases from V and 5 bases from J, with 13 bases between. Germline values: CDR1 MDHEN, CDR2 SYDVKM. CDR3 length: 15 amino acids. DNA of the CDR3: TGTGCCAGCAGTTTATGGGCCCGGGGGGGGACTGAAGCTTTCTTT. Its protein product is CASSLWARGGTEAFF.

This clonotype turned up a few times. The rearrangement uses TRBV6-2 or TRBV6-3 and TRBJ1-2; 7 bases line up with TRBD1. The V and J ends lost 5 bases and 2 bases, in that order; junction bases with no gene match: 8. The CDR3 spans 15 residues. Germline-derived CDR1 and CDR2 are MNHEY and SVGEGT. CDR3 protein: CASSKTGQWNYGYTF. The DNA of the CDR3 is TGTGCCAGCAGTAAGACGGGACAGTGGAACTATGGCTACACCTTC.

This clonotype has just a few counts. This rearrangement joins TRBV7-3 to TRBJ2-7, with a weak D call TRBD2 (7 bases). Per the germline V gene, CDR1 is SGHTA and CDR2 is FQGTGA. Trimming removed 5 bases from V and 2 bases from J, with 19 bases in between. The CDR3 extends over 16 amino acids. The CDR3 protein is CASSLKGGAPAYEQYF. The CDR3 nucleotides read TGTGCCAGCAGCCTGAAGGGGGGGGCACCCGCCTACGAGCAGTACTTC.

This clonotype turned up a few times. The V call is TRBV12-3 or TRBV12-4, the J call TRBJ2-2; weak D call: TRBD2 (6 bases). The CDR3 is made up of 14 amino acids. The V end was cut by 2 bases, the J end by 4 bases, with 8 bases between. The chain's CDR3 is CASSLMGGTGELFF. DNA of the CDR3: TGTGCCAGCAGTTTAATGGGGGGCACCGGGGAGCTGTTTTTT.

This clonotype was seen a handful of times. Here the CDR3 reads CASSLDIFIYGYTF. CDR3 DNA: TGTGCCAGCAGCTTGGACATCTTTATCTATGGCTACACCTTC. This sequence joins TRBV5-5 and TRBJ1-2; D is ambiguous. The CDR3 covers 14 residues. V was shortened by 0 bases and J by 4 bases, with 10 bases between the two germline ends. CDR1 is SGHKS and CDR2 is YYEKEE in the germline V gene (reference sequence).

This clonotype has only a few counts. V usage is TRBV20-1 and J usage is TRBJ2-3; D might be TRBD1 (5 bases). Germline V CDR1 and CDR2: DFQATT, SNEGSKA (reference sequence). V was trimmed by 1 base and J by 3 bases, leaving 14 bases between them. This CDR3 is built from 15 residues. The CDR3 coding sequence is TGCAGTGCTAGAGTGCCTACGTCAGGGACAGATACGCAGTATTTT. This codes for CSARVPTSGTDTQYF.

This chain connects TRBV6-1 to TRBJ1-1; the D is unclear. Germline V gene sequence: CDR1 MNHNS, CDR2 SASEGT. The length of the CDR3 is 13 residues. V was cut by 4 bases and J by 2 bases, with 8 bases left in between. The CDR3 is CASSVRGNTEAFF. CDR3 nucleotide sequence: TGTGCCAGCAGTGTTCGGGGTAACACTGAAGCTTTCTTT.

The chain recombines TRBV7-2 with TRBJ2-1; 8 positions match TRBD2. CDR1 is SGHTA and CDR2 is FQGNSA in the germline V gene. The CDR3 sequence is 15 residues long. V shed 2 bases and J 3 bases; nucleotides not matched to a gene: 3. The CDR3 loop is CASSLRAGDYNEQFF. The CDR3 coding sequence is TGTGCCAGCAGCTTAAGAGCGGGGGACTACAATGAGCAGTTCTTC.

This clonotype has only a few counts. The chain recombines TRBV7-8 with TRBJ2-7; a possible D gene is TRBD2 (5 bases). The CDR3 consists of 15 residues. Trimming left V 1 base short and J 0 bases short, with 10 bases between. Germline V CDR1 and CDR2: SGHVS, FQNEAQ. The chain's CDR3 is CASSLGGPSSYEQYF. The CDR3 DNA is TGTGCCAGCAGCTTAGGAGGGCCTAGCTCCTACGAGCAGTACTTC.

This clonotype was detected only a few times. The CDR3 is CASSLAAKGLSQPQHF. The CDR3 DNA is TGTGCCAGCAGCTTAGCCGCCAAGGGTTTGAGTCAGCCCCAGCATTTT. The gene calls are TRBV7-2 and TRBJ1-5; D gene unclear. CDR3 length: 16 amino acids. The germline CDR1 and CDR2 sequences are SGHTA and FQGNSA. V dropped 0 bases and J dropped 6 bases, with 15 bases sitting between them. Variable domain in full (rest from reference TRBV7-2 and TRBJ1-5): GAGVSQSPSNKVTEKGKDVELRCDPISGHTALYWYRQSLGQGLEFLIYFQGNSAPDKSGLPSDRFSAERTGGSVSTLTIQRTQQEDSAVYLCASSLAAKGLSQPQHFGDGTRLSIL.

This clonotype occurred many times. The genes are TRBV9 and TRBJ2-2; D unresolved. Trimming cost V 4 bases and J 7 bases, with 11 bases left between them. CDR3 size: 13 residues. Germline V gene sequence: CDR1 SGDLS, CDR2 YYNGEE. The CDR3 DNA sequence: TGTGCCAGCAGCCCCGACTCAGACGGGGAGCTGTTTTTT. Protein product: CASSPDSDGELFF.

The rearrangement joins TRBV20-1 to TRBJ2-4, with D possibly being TRBD1 (5 bases). Trimming removed 4 bases from V and 0 bases from J, with 13 bases in between. The CDR3 length is 15 residues. Germline-derived CDR1 and CDR2 are DFQATT and SNEGSKA (reference sequence). CDR3 bases: TGCAGTGCTACGCCACGACAGCTAGCCAAAAACATTCAGTACTTC. The encoded protein is CSATPRQLAKNIQYF.

This sequence joins TRBV7-8 and TRBJ2-3; D is ambiguous. The CDR3 has 15 amino acids. Deletions cut 5 bases from V and 4 bases from J, with 16 bases between. Germline assignment: CDR1 SGHVS and CDR2 FQNEAQ. The CDR3 loop reads CASSPRVGSADTQYF. In DNA form, the CDR3 reads TGTGCCAGCAGCCCTCGTGTGGGGTCCGCAGATACGCAGTATTTT.

This clonotype was counted a few times. This sequence joins TRBV20-1 and TRBJ2-4; D possibly corresponds to TRBD1 (5 bases). CDR1 DFQATT and CDR2 SNEGSKA come from the germline V gene (reference sequence). V lost 0 bases and J lost 0, with 18 bases in between. The CDR3 covers 18 residues. CDR3 residues: CSARDPLSTVLAKNIQYF. DNA for the CDR3: TGCAGTGCTAGAGATCCTTTATCGACAGTCCTAGCCAAAAACATTCAGTACTTC.

The gene calls are TRBV29-1 and TRBJ2-7; possibly TRBD2 for D (5 bases). The CDR3 has 13 amino acids. Germline lookup yields CDR1 SQVTM and CDR2 ANQGSEA. V was shortened by 3 bases and J by 0 bases, with 9 bases between the two germline ends. In nucleotides, the CDR3 is TGCAGCGTTGAGGCTGGGAGCTCCTACGAGCAGTACTTC. Translating gives CSVEAGSSYEQYF.

This clonotype appeared a few times. This sequence joins TRBV11-1 and TRBJ2-1; TRBD2 agrees at 12 bases. The CDR3 extends over 16 amino acids. CDR1 and CDR2 from the germline V gene are SGHAT and FQDESV (reference sequence). J was trimmed by 3 bases and V by 5 bases; bases with no gene match: 5. DNA for the CDR3: TGTGCCAGCAGCCTCCTAGCGGGAGGGCTCTACAATGAGCAGTTCTTC. This translates into CASSLLAGGLYNEQFF. The full variable domain, completed using reference TRBV11-1 and TRBJ2-1, is EAEVAQSPRYKITEKSQAVAFWCDPISGHATLYWYRQILGQGPELLVQFQDESVVDDSQLPKDRFSAERLKGVDSTLKIQPAELGDSAMYLCASSLLAGGLYNEQFFGPGTRLTVL.